This TCR beta chain appears in the sequencing data of a study of identical twins. This clonotype appeared a few times. One entry per CDR3 protein, called by TCRdb with MiXCR from the 5' RACE reads. Among hundreds of thousands of distinct CDR3 sequences listed, roughly 12% were seen once. V lost 5 bases, J lost 6 bases, and 18 bases lay in between. The CDR3 sequence is 15 residues long. Per the germline V gene, CDR1 is MNHNS and CDR2 is SASEGT. These data were also filed under a second study, of yellow fever vaccine responses in identical twins.

This receptor was obtained from a woman aged 18-29 years in good health. The material sequenced was PBMCs. The chain recombines TRBV6-1 with TRBJ2-3; D may be TRBD2 (7 bases). CDR3 nucleotide sequence: TGTGCCAGCAGTCTGGGGGGGCAATCGGGTGATACGCAGTATTTT. This translates into CASSLGGQSGDTQYF.